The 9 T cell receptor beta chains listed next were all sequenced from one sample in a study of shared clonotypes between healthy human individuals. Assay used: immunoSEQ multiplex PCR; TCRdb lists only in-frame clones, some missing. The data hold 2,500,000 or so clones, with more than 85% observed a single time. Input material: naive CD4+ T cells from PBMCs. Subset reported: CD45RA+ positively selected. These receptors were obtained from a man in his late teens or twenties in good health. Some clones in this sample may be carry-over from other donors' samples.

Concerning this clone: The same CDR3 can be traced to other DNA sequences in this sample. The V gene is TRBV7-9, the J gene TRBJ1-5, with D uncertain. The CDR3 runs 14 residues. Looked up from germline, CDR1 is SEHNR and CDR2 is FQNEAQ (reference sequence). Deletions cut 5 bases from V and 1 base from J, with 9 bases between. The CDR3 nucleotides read TGTGCCAGCAGCAGCGGTGGGAGCAATCAGCCCCAGCATTTT. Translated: CASSSGGSNQPQHF.

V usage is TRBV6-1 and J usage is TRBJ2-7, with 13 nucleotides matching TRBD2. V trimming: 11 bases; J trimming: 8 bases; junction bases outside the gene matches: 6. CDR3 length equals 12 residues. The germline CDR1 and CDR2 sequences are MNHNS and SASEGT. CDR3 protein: CACGLAGAQQYF. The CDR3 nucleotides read TGTGCCTGCGGACTAGCGGGAGCACAGCAGTACTTC.

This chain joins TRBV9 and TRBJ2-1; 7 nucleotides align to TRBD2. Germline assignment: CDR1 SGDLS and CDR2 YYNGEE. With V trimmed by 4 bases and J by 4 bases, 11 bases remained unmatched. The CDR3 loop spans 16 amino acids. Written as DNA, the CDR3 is TGTGCCAGCAGCCCCGGCTTAAGGGAGGGGTACAATGAGCAGTTCTTC. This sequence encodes CASSPGLREGYNEQFF.

This chain's CDR3 is CASRSTGWTGFYEQYF. CDR3 DNA: TGTGCCAGCAGGTCGACGGGTTGGACAGGTTTCTACGAGCAGTACTTC. The chain couples TRBV28 to TRBJ2-7; 7 bases agree with TRBD1. The germline CDR1 and CDR2 sequences are MDHEN and SYDVKM. CDR3 length: 16 amino acids. Germline trimming cut 6 bases from V and 3 bases from J; bases unmatched to any gene: 14.

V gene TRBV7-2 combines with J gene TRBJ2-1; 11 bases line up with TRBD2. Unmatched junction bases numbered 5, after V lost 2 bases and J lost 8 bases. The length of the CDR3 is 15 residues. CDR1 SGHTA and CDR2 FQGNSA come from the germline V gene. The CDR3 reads CASSLSTSGSHEQFF. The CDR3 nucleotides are TGTGCCAGCAGCTTAAGTACTAGCGGGAGCCATGAGCAGTTCTTC.

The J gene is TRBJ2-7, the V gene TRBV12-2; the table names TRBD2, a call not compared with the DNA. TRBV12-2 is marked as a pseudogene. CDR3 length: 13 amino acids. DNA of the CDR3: TGTGCAAGACTACGAGGCCTCCTCTACGAGCAGTACTTC. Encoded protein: CARLRGLLYEQYF.

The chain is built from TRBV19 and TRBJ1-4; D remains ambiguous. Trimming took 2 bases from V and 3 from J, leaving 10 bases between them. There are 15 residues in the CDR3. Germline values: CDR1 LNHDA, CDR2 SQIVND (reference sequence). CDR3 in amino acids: CASSILGQSNEKLFF. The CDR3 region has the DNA TGTGCCAGTAGTATATTGGGCCAGTCTAATGAAAAACTGTTTTTT.

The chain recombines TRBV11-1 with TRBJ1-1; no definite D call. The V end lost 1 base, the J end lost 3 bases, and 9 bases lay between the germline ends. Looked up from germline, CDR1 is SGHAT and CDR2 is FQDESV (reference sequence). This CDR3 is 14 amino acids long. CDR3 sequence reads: CASSLDLEDTEAFF. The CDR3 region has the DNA TGTGCCAGCAGCTTAGACTTGGAGGACACTGAAGCTTTCTTT.

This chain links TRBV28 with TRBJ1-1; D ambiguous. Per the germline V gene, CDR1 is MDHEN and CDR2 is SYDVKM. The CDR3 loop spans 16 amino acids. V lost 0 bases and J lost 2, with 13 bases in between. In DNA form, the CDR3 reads TGTGCCAGCAGTTTATGGGCAGCGGGTGGAAACACTGAAGCTTTCTTT. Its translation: CASSLWAAGGNTEAFF.